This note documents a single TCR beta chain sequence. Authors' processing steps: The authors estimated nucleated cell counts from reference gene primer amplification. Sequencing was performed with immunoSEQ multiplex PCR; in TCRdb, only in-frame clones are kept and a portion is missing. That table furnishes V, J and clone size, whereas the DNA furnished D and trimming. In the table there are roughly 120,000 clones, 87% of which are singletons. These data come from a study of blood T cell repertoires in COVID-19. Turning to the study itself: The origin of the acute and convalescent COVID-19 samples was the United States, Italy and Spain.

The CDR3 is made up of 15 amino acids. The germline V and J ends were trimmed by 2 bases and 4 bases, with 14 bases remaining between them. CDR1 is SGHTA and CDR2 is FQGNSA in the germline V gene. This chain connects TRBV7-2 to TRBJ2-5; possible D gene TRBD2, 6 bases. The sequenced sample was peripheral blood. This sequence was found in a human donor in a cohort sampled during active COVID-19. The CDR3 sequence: CASSLFGGIGETQYF. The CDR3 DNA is TGTGCCAGCAGCTTATTTGGCGGGATCGGAGAGACCCAGTACTTC. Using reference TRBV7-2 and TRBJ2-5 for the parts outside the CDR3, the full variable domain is GAGVSQSPSNKVTEKGKDVELRCDPISGHTALYWYRQSLGQGLEFLIYFQGNSAPDKSGLPSDRFSAERTGGSVSTLTIQRTQQEDSAVYLCASSLFGGIGETQYFGPGTRLLVL.